The source of this TCR beta chain is a study of blood T cell repertoires in COVID-19. Authors' data handling: Estimates of nucleated cell counts were drawn from the amplification of reference gene primers. Profiled with immunoSEQ multiplex PCR; TCRdb holds only in-frame clones, not every one. The V and J calls and the clone size are those of that table, but D and trimming were determined from the DNA. This sample has about 200,000 clones, with roughly 90% found just once. The germline CDR1 and CDR2 sequences are SGHAT and FQDESV (reference sequence). V lost 5 bases and J lost 9; bases outside the gene matches: 12. The CDR3 is made up of 15 amino acids.

The sample taken for sequencing was PBMCs or T cells enriched from blood (not recorded which). The chain is built from TRBV11-1 and TRBJ2-1, with TRBD2 matching over 8 bases. The sequence was obtained from a woman aged 25-40 years who had recovered from COVID-19. CDR3 residues: CASSLTAGVGGEQFF. CDR3 sequence (DNA): TGTGCCAGCAGCCTAACAGCGGGAGTGGGAGGTGAGCAGTTCTTC.